Listed below are T cell receptor beta chains from one sample, sequenced in a study of T cell repertoires in ileal Crohn's disease. Generated by immunoSEQ multiplex PCR, the TCRdb table keeps only in-frame clones and is missing some. The table shows more than 3,500 clones, with just over 70% occurring only once. The specimen sequenced was ileal tissue. These receptors all come from an adult with Crohn's disease. The CDR3 runs from the conserved cysteine through the conserved F or W. Fields, in order: clone size, V gene, D gene, J gene, CDR3 DNA, CDR3 protein. The D gene is left open where the match is weak. Clone size is given for some rows only: seen once, a few or many times, or a class if the clone is expanded.

.	TRBV5-1	.	TRBJ2-1	TGCGCCAGCAACAAGGAGCTGGCTTATGACAATGAGCAGTTCTTC	CASNKELAYDNEQFF
.	TRBV5-6	.	TRBJ2-7	TGTGCCAGCAGCTTGGGGGGGGATGGCTACGAGCAGTACTTC	CASSLGGDGYEQYF
once	TRBV29-1	TRBD2	TRBJ2-5	TGCAGCGTTATCGGGGGGGGAGAGACCCAGTACTTC	CSVIGGGETQYF
few	TRBV27	.	TRBJ2-7	TGTGCCAGCAGTTCTTCACAGGGTTACGAGCAGTACTTC	CASSSSQGYEQYF
.	TRBV7-5	.	TRBJ2-1	TGTGCCAGAAGCTTCTTCCGAGTAGCGGGGGACAATGAGCAGTTCTTC	CARSFFRVAGDNEQFF
.	TRBV5-1	.	TRBJ1-2	TGCGCCAGCAGCTTGGAATCGGGGAAGGGCTATGGCTACACCTTC	CASSLESGKGYGYTF
few	TRBV9	TRBD1	TRBJ2-1	TGTGCCAGCAGCGCCAGACAGGGCTCCGGGCACAATGAGCAGTTCTTC	CASSARQGSGHNEQFF
.	TRBV6-6	TRBD1	TRBJ2-7	TGTGCCAGCAGTTACTCCTCCGGGACAGGGACCGAGCAGTACTTC	CASSYSSGTGTEQYF
.	TRBV7-2	.	TRBJ2-2	TGTGCCAGCAGCTCGGGGTCGGGCGTCTCCACCGGGGAGCTGTTTTTT	CASSSGSGVSTGELFF
.	TRBV5-3	.	TRBJ1-5	TGTGCCAGAAGAGATAGCCCCCTTAATCAGCCCCAGCATTTT	CARRDSPLNQPQHF
.	TRBV9	.	TRBJ1-1	TGTGCCAGCAGCCCGGGGGTTGAAGCTTTCTTT	CASSPGVEAFF
.	TRBV6-1	.	TRBJ1-2	TGTGCCAGCAGTGAAATGGAGGGTTACTATGGCTACACCTTC	CASSEMEGYYGYTF
.	TRBV30	.	TRBJ2-3	TGTGCCTGGAGGAGAGGGGGAGCGGCAGATACGCAGTATTTT	CAWRRGGAADTQYF
.	TRBV25-1	.	TRBJ2-1	TGTGCCAGCAGCCCATCCCCCGGGTATGAGCAGTTCTTC	CASSPSPGYEQFF
.	TRBV30	.	TRBJ1-1	TGTGCCTGTTTGCCGATCACACTCTCTCCCGGGGGCACTGAAGCTTTCTTT	CACLPITLSPGGTEAFF
.	TRBV5-6	TRBD1	TRBJ1-4	TGTGCCAGCAGCGGCCGGGACAGGGGAATTGAAAAACTGTTTTTT	CASSGRDRGIEKLFF
.	TRBV7-9	TRBD2	TRBJ2-7	TGTGCCTGTGAAGGGCTAGCGGGGGGGGGTACCCCCTACGAGCAGTACTTC	CACEGLAGGGTPYEQYF
.	TRBV10-3	TRBD1	TRBJ2-2	TGTGCCATCAGTGAGCCGGGACAGGGTATGACCGGGGAGCTGTTTTTT	CAISEPGQGMTGELFF
.	TRBV6-5	.	TRBJ2-3	TGTGCCAGCAGTTCGTCCACAGATACGCAGTATTTT	CASSSSTDTQYF
.	TRBV2	.	TRBJ2-7	TGTGCCAGCAGTGAGGGGGCCCGGTCCTACGAGCAGTACTTC	CASSEGARSYEQYF
.	TRBV14	.	TRBJ1-2	TGTGCCAGCAGCCAAGAAAGGTCCGGGACTCGTGGCTACACCTTC	CASSQERSGTRGYTF
once	TRBV5-4	TRBD1	TRBJ1-1	TGTGCCAGCAGCTTGGAGACAGGGAGGACTGAAGCTTTCTTT	CASSLETGRTEAFF
.	TRBV4-1	TRBD2	TRBJ2-5	TGCGCCAGCAGCCAATGGGGGAGCGGGGGGGCCCACGAGACCCAGTACTTC	CASSQWGSGGAHETQYF
.	TRBV13	TRBD1	TRBJ2-7	TGTGCCAGCAGCTTTGGGACAGGGAACTACGAGCAGTACTTC	CASSFGTGNYEQYF
once	TRBV5-6	.	TRBJ2-5	TGTGCCAGCAGCTTAAACGCGAACCAAGAGACCCAGTACTTC	CASSLNANQETQYF
.	TRBV7-6	TRBD2	TRBJ2-1	TGTGCCAGCAGCTTAGCGCGGCTAGCGGTGCTCCAGTTCTTC	CASSLARLAVLQFF
.	TRBV2	.	TRBJ1-2	TGTGCCAGCAGTGAACCGGTCTATGGCTACACCTTC	CASSEPVYGYTF
.	TRBV4-3	.	TRBJ2-1	TGCGCCAGCAGCCAAGAGGGGAGGCCGGGGCGCAATGAGCAGTTCTTC	CASSQEGRPGRNEQFF
.	TRBV7-2	TRBD1	TRBJ1-3	TGTGCCAGCAGCGGACGGGACAGTACTGGAAACACCATATATTTT	CASSGRDSTGNTIYF
.	TRBV6-6	TRBD1	TRBJ1-2	TGTGCCAGCAGTGGTGGAGGGGGCAGCACCTTC	CASSGGGGSTF
.	TRBV7-8	TRBD1	TRBJ1-1	TGTGCCAGCAGCTACCAACAGGGGGGCACTGAAGCTTTCTTT	CASSYQQGGTEAFF
.	TRBV7-9	TRBD1	TRBJ2-4	TGTGCCAGCAGCCCACCCATCGACAGGGATATTCAGTACTTC	CASSPPIDRDIQYF
few	TRBV7-2	TRBD1	TRBJ1-5	TGTGCCAGCAGCTTAGTAGCAGGGGGCGGAAATCAGCCCCAGCATTTT	CASSLVAGGGNQPQHF
.	TRBV19	TRBD2	TRBJ2-2	TGTGCCAGTAGTATAAAGGGTAGCGGGGGGGCCGGGGAGCTGTTTTTT	CASSIKGSGGAGELFF
.	TRBV4-1	TRBD2	TRBJ2-5	TGCGCCAGCAGCCACACTAGCGGGAGATTCCAGACCCAGTACTTC	CASSHTSGRFQTQYF
.	TRBV4-3	.	TRBJ1-1	TGCGCCAGCAGCCCAGGGATTTCCGCTGAAGCTTTCTTT	CASSPGISAEAFF
once	TRBV7-2	TRBD2	TRBJ2-1	TGTGCCAGCAGCCCTCCGGTACTAGCGGGGCACAATGAGCAGTTCTTC	CASSPPVLAGHNEQFF
few	TRBV27	TRBD1	TRBJ2-2	TGTGCCAGCAGTCCGTCGGACAGGGTGGATACCGGGGAGCTGTTTTTT	CASSPSDRVDTGELFF
few	TRBV4-1	TRBD1	TRBJ1-1	TGCGCCAGCAGCAACCCGACAGGGGTCGGCACTGAAGCTTTCTTT	CASSNPTGVGTEAFF
once	TRBV14	.	TRBJ2-3	TGTGCCAGCAGCCAAGATAGTTCCTTGGCGGGGCCAAGCACAGATACGCAGTATTTT	CASSQDSSLAGPSTDTQYF
.	TRBV18	TRBD1	TRBJ1-2	TGTGCCAGCTCAAGCCAGGGGGTCACTGCCTATGGCTACACCTTC	CASSSQGVTAYGYTF
once	TRBV28	.	TRBJ2-2	TGTGCCAACCAACGGGGCACCGGGGAGCTGTTTTTT	CANQRGTGELFF
.	TRBV10-1	.	TRBJ2-2	TGCGCCAGCAGCCCAGGGTACCCGAACACCGGGGAGCTGTTTTTT	CASSPGYPNTGELFF
.	TRBV7-2	.	TRBJ1-1	TGTGCCAGCAGCCCCCCCAGGAACACTGAAGCTTTCTTT	CASSPPRNTEAFF
.	TRBV5-1	TRBD2	TRBJ2-5	TGCGCCAGCAGCTTGGTCGCGGGGGGCCAAGAGACCCAGTACTTC	CASSLVAGGQETQYF
.	TRBV19	TRBD1	TRBJ1-1	TGTGCCAGTAGAGGACAGGCGCCTACTGAAGCTTTCTTT	CASRGQAPTEAFF
.	TRBV5-1	TRBD1	TRBJ2-6	TGCGCCAGCAGCGCGAACAGGGGGCTAGGGACTGGGGCCAACGTCCTGACTTTC	CASSANRGLGTGANVLTF
.	TRBV5-1	.	TRBJ2-7	TGCGCCAGCAGCGGGGGCATCTACGAGCAGTACTTC	CASSGGIYEQYF
.	TRBV9	TRBD2	TRBJ2-1	TGTGCCAGCAGCGTAGGTAGCGGGGGGTACAATGAGCAGTTCTTC	CASSVGSGGYNEQFF
.	TRBV18	TRBD1	TRBJ1-2	TGTGCCAGCTCACCAGTAGGACAGGGAGATGGCTACACCTTC	CASSPVGQGDGYTF
.	TRBV7-7	TRBD2	TRBJ2-1	TGTGCTAGCAGCTTAGATCCCCCTTCCGGGACTAGCGGGTACAATGAGCAGTTCTTC	CASSLDPPSGTSGYNEQFF